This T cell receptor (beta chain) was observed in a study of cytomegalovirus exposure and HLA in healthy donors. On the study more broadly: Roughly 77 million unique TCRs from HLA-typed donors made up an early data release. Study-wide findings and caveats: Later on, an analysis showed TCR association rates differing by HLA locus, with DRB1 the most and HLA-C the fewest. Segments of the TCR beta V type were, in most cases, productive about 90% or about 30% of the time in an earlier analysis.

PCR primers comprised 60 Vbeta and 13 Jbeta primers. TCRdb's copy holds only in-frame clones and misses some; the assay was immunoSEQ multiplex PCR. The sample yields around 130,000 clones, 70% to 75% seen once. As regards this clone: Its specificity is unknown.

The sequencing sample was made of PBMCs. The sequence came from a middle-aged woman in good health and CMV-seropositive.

CDR3 in amino acids: CASSMSGASTDTQYF. CDR3 sequence (DNA): TGTGCCAGTAGTATGTCGGGAGCTAGCACAGATACGCAGTATTTT. V and J are TRBV19 and TRBJ2-3, with D possibly matching TRBD2 (6 bases). V was clipped by 3 bases and J by 0 bases, with 10 bases between them. There are 15 residues in the CDR3. Germline values: CDR1 LNHDA, CDR2 SQIVND (reference sequence). The entire variable domain, with the rest obtained from reference TRBV19 and TRBJ2-3, is as follows: DGGITQSPKYLFRKEGQNVTLSCEQNLNHDAMYWYRQDPGQGLRLIYYSQIVNDFQKGDIAEGYSVSREKKESFPLTVTSAQKNPTAFYLCASSMSGASTDTQYFGPGTRLTVL.